These 29 T cell receptor beta chains were all obtained from the same sample, sequenced in a study of CD4 T cells in relation to SARS-CoV-2 and coronaviruses. Their recognized antigens are unknown. Clones were read by immunoSEQ multiplex PCR, and TCRdb kept only the in-frame ones, dropping some. The sample has roughly 43,000 clones, about 80% seen once. The sample taken for sequencing was naive CD4+ T cells from PBMCs, cultured in vitro. Subset of the sample: naive CD4+ T cells isolated by negative enrichment. These receptors originate from an adult with COVID-19.

The rearrangement uses TRBV10-1 and TRBJ2-1; 9 bases agree with TRBD1. V was clipped by 3 bases and J by 7 bases; unmatched bases: 13. CDR3 length equals 17 residues. CDR1 WNHNN and CDR2 SYGVQD come from the germline V gene (reference sequence). CDR3: CASSEYSGQGLGNEQFF. CDR3 DNA sequence: TGCGCCAGCAGTGAATATTCGGGACAGGGCTTGGGGAATGAGCAGTTCTTC.

CDR3 region: CASRPTGWNTEAFF. The CDR3 coding sequence is TGTGCCAGTAGACCCACGGGTTGGAACACTGAAGCTTTCTTT. The V and J genes are TRBV19 and TRBJ1-1, with D uncertain. V dropped 6 bases and J dropped 1 base, with 12 bases sitting between them. From germline, CDR1 is LNHDA and CDR2 SQIVND (reference sequence). There are 14 residues in the CDR3.

The chain is built from TRBV7-8 and TRBJ1-2, with D hard to call. CDR1 SGHVS and CDR2 FQNEAQ come from the germline V gene. This CDR3 comprises 14 residues. V was clipped by 7 bases and J by 3 bases, with 15 bases between them. CDR3 residues: CASTPGVGDYGYTF. The CDR3 DNA follows: TGTGCCAGCACCCCCGGGGTCGGGGACTATGGCTACACCTTC.

The chain uses TRBV2 and TRBJ2-1; 11 nucleotides agree with TRBD2. CDR3 size: 15 residues. Germline lookup yields CDR1 SNHLY and CDR2 FYNNEI. Unmatched junction bases numbered 0, after V lost 2 bases and J lost 3 bases. The CDR3 sequence is CASSELAGGYNEQFF. The CDR3 DNA reads as TGTGCCAGCAGTGAACTAGCGGGAGGCTACAATGAGCAGTTCTTC.

The chain couples TRBV7-6 to TRBJ1-3; 7 positions agree with TRBD1. The CDR3 covers 16 residues. CDR1 is SGHVS, CDR2 FNYEAQ, per germline. V shed 5 bases, J shed 0 bases, and the junction held 7 bases outside the gene matches. Here the CDR3 DNA reads TGTGCCAGCAGCCACGACAGGGATCGCTCTGGAAACACCATATATTTT. This encodes CASSHDRDRSGNTIYF.

The CDR3 sequence: CASSQVPSGRLNEQYF. DNA for the CDR3: TGTGCCAGCAGCCAAGTTCCGAGCGGGAGGCTTAACGAGCAGTACTTC. The chain recombines TRBV4-2 with TRBJ2-7, with 9 positions matching TRBD2. The CDR3 loop spans 16 amino acids. The V segment lost 1 base and the J segment 5 bases; nucleotides outside the gene matches: 9. Germline lookup yields CDR1 LGHNA and CDR2 YNFKEQ.

V is TRBV2 and J is TRBJ1-6, with D maybe TRBD1 (6 bases). Per the germline V gene, CDR1 is SNHLY and CDR2 is FYNNEI. The V and J ends lost 3 bases and 5 bases respectively, with 17 bases between them. There are 17 residues in the CDR3. The CDR3 sequence: CASSEDSWGRDNSPLHF. The CDR3 DNA follows: TGTGCCAGCAGTGAGGACAGTTGGGGGCGAGATAATTCACCCCTCCACTTT.

This chain links TRBV30 with TRBJ2-2; 8 nucleotides align to TRBD1. The germline V gene encodes CDR1 GTSNPN and CDR2 SVGIG (reference sequence). V lost 4 bases, J lost 2 bases, and 6 bases stayed unmatched. The CDR3 is made up of 15 amino acids. The CDR3 protein is CAWNPGTGNTGELFF. In DNA, the CDR3 is TGTGCCTGGAATCCCGGGACAGGTAACACCGGGGAGCTGTTTTTT.

This clone was detected a few times. The chain has TRBV10-3 and TRBJ1-2; a weak D match, TRBD1 (6 bases). Germline CDR1 and CDR2: ENHRY and SYGVKD. The V and J ends lost 7 bases and 3 bases respectively, with 9 bases between them. This CDR3 is 12 amino acids long. DNA of the CDR3: TGTGCCATCACGGACAGCTACTATGGCTACACCTTC. This translates into CAITDSYYGYTF.

The table lists this clone with a count of one. The rearrangement uses TRBV5-4 and TRBJ1-6; TRBD1 matches 9 bases. The germline V gene has CDR1 SGHNT and CDR2 YYREEE (reference sequence). With V trimmed by 3 bases and J by 6 bases, 7 bases remained unmatched. This CDR3 spans 16 amino acids. CDR3 amino acids: CASSWGQGFTNSPLHF. The CDR3 nucleotides are TGTGCCAGCAGCTGGGGACAGGGATTCACTAATTCACCCCTCCACTTT.

The V and J genes are TRBV18 and TRBJ2-7; D is ambiguous. Germline V CDR1 and CDR2: KGHSH, LQKENI. V lost 3 bases and J lost 3, with 15 bases in between. This CDR3 comprises 15 residues. This CDR3 is CASSPKTPTYYEQYF. In nucleotides, the CDR3 is TGTGCCAGCTCACCCAAGACACCGACCTACTACGAGCAGTACTTC.

This chain joins TRBV4-1 and TRBJ1-4; tentative D call: TRBD1 (5 bases). The ends were cut back, 1 base at V and 7 bases at J, with 13 bases in the middle. This CDR3 has 15 residues. The germline gives CDR1 MGHRA, CDR2 YSYEKL. CDR3 amino acids: CASSQVGRAVEKLFF. The CDR3 nucleotides read TGCGCCAGCAGCCAAGTGGGCAGGGCGGTTGAAAAACTGTTTTTT.

The CDR3 loop reads CASSFIVKLRLDYEQYF. The CDR3 DNA reads as TGTGCCAGCAGTTTTATAGTTAAACTTCGCCTAGACTACGAGCAGTACTTC. The chain employs TRBV28 and TRBJ2-7; D remains unclear. Trimming pared 3 bases from V and 3 bases from J, leaving 21 bases between. Germline-derived CDR1 and CDR2 are MDHEN and SYDVKM. The CDR3 has 17 residues.

This clone has only a few counts. The rearrangement links TRBV30 to TRBJ2-7; D gene uncertain. The germline V gene encodes CDR1 GTSNPN and CDR2 SVGIG (reference sequence). This CDR3 contains 12 residues. V shed 4 bases and J shed 4 bases, with 11 bases lying between them. CDR3 in DNA: TGTGCCTGGAACCTACTGGGATACGAGCAGTACTTC. Residues: CAWNLLGYEQYF. The full variable domain, its missing parts supplied by reference TRBV30 and TRBJ2-7, is SQTIHQWPATLVQPVGSPLSLECTVEGTSNPNLYWYRQAAGRGLQLLFYSVGIGQISSEVPQNLSASRPQDRQFILSSKKLLLSDSGFYLCAWNLLGYEQYFGPGTRLTVT.

CDR3 region: CASSTDRGHGYTF. For the CDR3, the DNA is TGTGCCAGCAGTACTGACAGGGGTCATGGCTACACCTTC. This chain links TRBV6-6 with TRBJ1-2; TRBD1 matches 8 bases. This CDR3 contains 13 residues. Germline V gene data show CDR1 as MNHNY and CDR2 as SVGAGI (reference sequence). V gave up 5 bases and J gave up 6 bases; unmatched junction bases: 5.

The V and J genes are TRBV27 and TRBJ2-5; 7 bases line up with TRBD2. Germline CDR1 is MNHEY and CDR2 is SMNVEV (reference sequence). The CDR3 is 14 amino acids. V was clipped by 5 bases and J by 2 bases; unmatched bases: 5. CDR3 sequence: CASSLTSEQETQYF. The DNA of the CDR3 is TGTGCCAGCAGTCTAACTAGCGAACAAGAGACCCAGTACTTC.

This rearrangement joins TRBV15 to TRBJ1-2; perhaps TRBD1 as D (5 bases). Germline V CDR1 and CDR2: LNHNV, YYDKDF (reference sequence). This CDR3 comprises 12 residues. V was clipped by 3 bases and J by 4 bases, with 6 bases between them. This CDR3 is CATSSDSYGYTF. The CDR3 DNA is TGTGCCACCAGCAGTGACAGCTATGGCTACACCTTC. Combining the CDR3 with reference TRBV15 and TRBJ1-2 gives the whole variable domain DAMVIQNPRYQVTQFGKPVTLSCSQTLNHNVMYWYQQKSSQAPKLLFHYYDKDFNNEADTPDNFQSRRPNTSFCFLDIRSPGLGDTAMYLCATSSDSYGYTFGSGTRLTVV.

This clone was observed a few times. V gene TRBV19 combines with J gene TRBJ1-1, with D possibly matching TRBD1 (5 bases). V was trimmed by 1 base and J by 0 bases, leaving 9 bases between them. Germline loops: CDR1 LNHDA, CDR2 SQIVND (reference sequence). There are 15 residues in the CDR3. CDR3 DNA: TGTGCCAGTAGTATAGGCAGGGCCCTGAACACTGAAGCTTTCTTT. Its protein product is CASSIGRALNTEAFF.

The gene calls are TRBV28 and TRBJ1-6, with 7 nucleotides matching TRBD1. The J segment lost 14 bases and the V segment lost 2 bases, leaving 12 bases of the junction unmatched. Germline loops: CDR1 MDHEN, CDR2 SYDVKM. CDR3 length equals 15 residues. The CDR3 loop is CASSLGTVFVRALHF. For the CDR3, the DNA is TGTGCCAGCAGTTTAGGGACAGTGTTCGTTCGGGCCCTCCACTTT.

The chain recombines TRBV28 with TRBJ2-4, with D hard to call. There are 16 residues in the CDR3. Per the germline V gene, CDR1 is MDHEN and CDR2 is SYDVKM. The V end was cut by 5 bases, the J end by 1 base, with 15 bases between. This CDR3 reads CASSIGSVLAKNIQYF. The CDR3 bases are TGTGCCAGCAGTATAGGCAGTGTACTGGCCAAAAACATTCAGTACTTC.

The chain recombines TRBV4-1 with TRBJ1-2; weak D call: TRBD1 (5 bases). CDR3 length equals 16 residues. Germline CDR1 is MGHRA and CDR2 is YSYEKL. Trimming removed 2 bases from V and 8 bases from J, with 21 bases in between. CDR3 nucleotides: TGCGCCAGCAGCCAACCTTCGAAGGGGAAGGAAGACGGCTACACCTTC. It is translated as CASSQPSKGKEDGYTF.

The V gene is TRBV19, the J gene TRBJ2-2; 8 positions match TRBD2. The germline gives CDR1 LNHDA, CDR2 SQIVND (reference sequence). V lost 5 bases and J lost 6; bases outside the gene matches: 11. This CDR3 is built from 16 residues. The CDR3 sequence: CASSLGGLEDSGELFF. The CDR3 DNA reads as TGTGCCAGTAGTTTGGGGGGACTAGAGGATTCCGGGGAGCTGTTTTTT. Full variable domain (remainder filled in from reference TRBV19 and TRBJ2-2): DGGITQSPKYLFRKEGQNVTLSCEQNLNHDAMYWYRQDPGQGLRLIYYSQIVNDFQKGDIAEGYSVSREKKESFPLTVTSAQKNPTAFYLCASSLGGLEDSGELFFGEGSRLTVL.

V gene TRBV24-1 combines with J gene TRBJ2-3; D is perhaps TRBD2 (6 bases). Germline V lookup: CDR1 KGHDR, CDR2 SFDVKD. The CDR3 contains 11 residues. V was pared by 9 bases and J by 6 bases, with 9 bases between. CDR3 bases: TGTGCCACCTCCCGGGGGGATACGCAGTATTTT. It specifies CATSRGDTQYF.

The chain employs TRBV19 and TRBJ2-3; D is undetermined. V was pared by 6 bases and J by 0 bases, with 7 bases between. The CDR3 runs to 13 residues. CDR1 LNHDA and CDR2 SQIVND come from the germline V gene (reference sequence). The CDR3 region is CASSRSSTDTQYF. The CDR3 region has the DNA TGTGCCAGTAGCCGGTCTAGCACAGATACGCAGTATTTT.

V is TRBV18 and J is TRBJ2-3, with D possibly matching TRBD1 (6 bases). V gave up 2 bases and J gave up 0 bases, with 9 bases separating them. CDR3 size: 15 residues. Germline assignment: CDR1 KGHSH and CDR2 LQKENI. The CDR3 protein is CASSPYQGSTDTQYF. The DNA of the CDR3 is TGTGCCAGCTCACCATACCAGGGGAGCACAGATACGCAGTATTTT.

The genes are TRBV6-2 or TRBV6-3 and TRBJ1-5; perhaps TRBD1 as D (6 bases). V lost 1 base and J lost 5, with 9 bases in between. Germline loops: CDR1 MNHEY, CDR2 SVGEGT. The CDR3 has 14 residues. CDR3 in amino acids: CASSYLTGDQPQHF. Written as DNA, the CDR3 is TGTGCCAGCAGTTACTTGACAGGAGATCAGCCCCAGCATTTT.

This chain links TRBV5-4 with TRBJ2-1; 14 bases match TRBD2. The ends lost 3 bases at V and 7 bases at J; junction bases unmatched: 3. Germline CDR1 and CDR2: SGHNT and YYREEE (reference sequence). The CDR3 loop spans 15 amino acids. CDR3 sequence: CASSSTSGRVNEQFF. The DNA for the CDR3 is TGTGCCAGCAGCTCGACTAGCGGGAGGGTGAATGAGCAGTTCTTC. Full variable domain (missing parts from reference TRBV5-4 and TRBJ2-1): ETGVTQSPTHLIKTRGQQVTLRCSSQSGHNTVSWYQQALGQGPQFIFQYYREEENGRGNFPPRFSGLQFPNYSSELNVNALELDDSALYLCASSSTSGRVNEQFFGPGTRLTVL.

This sequence joins TRBV4-2 and TRBJ2-5; D possibly corresponds to TRBD1 (5 bases). Germline lookup yields CDR1 LGHNA and CDR2 YNFKEQ. The V end lost 0 bases, the J end lost 5 bases, and 13 bases lay between the germline ends. This CDR3 region has 15 residues. The CDR3 sequence: CASSQDLRAWETQYF. The CDR3 coding sequence is TGTGCCAGCAGCCAAGATCTCAGGGCTTGGGAGACCCAGTACTTC.

This clone occurred a few times. The chain carries TRBV5-4 and TRBJ1-6; no firm D call. V dropped 7 bases and J dropped 8 bases, with 10 bases sitting between them. Germline V gene lookup returns CDR1 SGHNT and CDR2 YYREEE (reference sequence). The CDR3 consists of 12 residues. In DNA, the CDR3 is TGTGCCAGCTCGGGGAAGGATTCACCCCTCCACTTT. This translates into CASSGKDSPLHF. Looking up the rest from reference TRBV5-4 and TRBJ1-6 gives the full variable domain: ETGVTQSPTHLIKTRGQQVTLRCSSQSGHNTVSWYQQALGQGPQFIFQYYREEENGRGNFPPRFSGLQFPNYSSELNVNALELDDSALYLCASSGKDSPLHFGNGTRLTVT.